This T cell receptor (beta chain) was recovered during a study of blood T cells in healthy people across ages (dated by TCRdb to the mid-2010s). Broadly, across the study: In model experiments, roughly one uniquely barcoded TCR beta cDNA molecule per two T cells was captured by template switching. The study measured age-related changes in TCR beta repertoire diversity using deep sequencing normalized with unique cDNA molecular identifiers. Donors were grouped into four age groups: young (average roughly 15 years), middle-aged (39), aged (around 62) and long-lived (about 89). To avoid experimental bias, donors of different ages were randomly spread across the sequencing lanes. Two additional independent replicas of 1 million unique cDNA reads from the same blood draw were analyzed for two donors (one aged 18 to 30 and one aged 80 or older).

Libraries were prepared through 5' RACE. Reads for this sample came from an Illumina HiSeq 2500. A second PCR of roughly 7 to 11 cycles was performed with a sample-barcoded 5' primer and a J-beta primer mix. Each TCR beta cDNA molecule received a unique molecular identifier from a template-switch 5' adaptor carrying 12 random nucleotides. Each sample yielded at least 3 million CDR3-containing paired-end reads. First-strand cDNA was synthesized from all RNA with the Mint cDNA synthesis kit, primed by a TRBC-specific oligonucleotide. All cDNA was treated with uracil-DNA glycosylase and then went through a first 18-cycle PCR with the universal primers M1SS and BC2_uni_R. The original methods were these. Normalization of each sample was performed by random selection of 1 million high-quality reads, each carrying a distinct molecular identifier. Instead of being binned into consensus sequences, reads that shared molecular identifiers were thrown out. CDR3 identification, clonotype clustering and error correction used MiTCR with a Q25 quality threshold and the strictest error-elimination algorithm. Lower-bound total TCR beta diversity was estimated with a nonparametric unseen species model using Euler transformation. TCRdb trimmed public reads at Q25 via fastp, called clones via MiXCR and kept in-frame beta chains. Each record represents a unique CDR3 protein, reported with the most common genes and DNA among its rows. What appears here as the V and J calls and clone size reflects TCRdb's work, not the paper's. The sample table lists under 2,000,000 distinct CDR3 sequences, less than 50% of them with a count of one. The ten largest clones take up approximately 2% of the sample.

This clonotype was seen only a few times. No cognate antigen has been identified for it. Base qualities are not at hand, and no much larger clone is one base apart. Systemically healthy Caucasian individuals from Russia, 39 in total and aged roughly 6 to 100 years, were included as donors. Roughly 9 milliliters of peripheral blood were drawn from each donor into EDTA-treated Vacutainer tubes. Ficoll-Paque density-gradient centrifugation was used to isolate PBMCs, with at least 7 million per sample. Trizol reagent was used to extract total RNA from the PBMCs, yielding at least 5 micrograms per sample. For every donor, an aliquot of PBMCs went through flow cytometry to measure the percentages of naive CD45RAhigh/CD27high T cells. General findings and caveats noted by the study authors: The percentage of naive T cells measured by flow cytometry correlated strongly with observed TCR beta diversity. Because the CMV infection status of the donors was unknown, age-related changes in expanded clonotypes may potentially have been confounded. Compared with the aged group, more naive CD4+ T cells, fewer expanded clones and increased TCR diversity were shown by the long-lived group, suggesting age selection. Estimates of total diversity based on one million sequenced T cells were regarded as lower bounds and as underestimates. Since profiling was done on bulk unsorted PBMCs, naive and antigen-experienced compartments could not be conclusively compared. Observed TCR beta diversity per million T cells fell roughly linearly with age, and a significant reduction was already apparent by age around 39.

The sequence came from a woman between 40 and 55 years old in good health. The sequenced material came from blood.

This receptor has the CDR3 CASSYRQGEREETQYF. The DNA reads as follows: TGTGCCAGCAGTTACAGGCAGGGGGAGAGAGAAGAGACCCAGTACTTC. The sequence is built from TRBV6-2 or TRBV6-3 and TRBJ2-5; 7 of the junction bases match TRBD1. The germline V gene encodes CDR1 MNHEY and CDR2 SVGEGT. V loses 2 bases at its end and J loses 3 bases; junction bases beyond the gene matches: 9. Its CDR3 holds 16 amino acids, cysteine through phenylalanine. The CDR3 DNA has 48 bases and is translated from base 1.